This record concerns one TCR beta chain sequence. Its antigen remains unidentified. CDR1 is SGDLS and CDR2 is YYNGEE in the germline V gene. Trimming stripped 4 bases from V and 1 base from J, with 10 bases between. This CDR3 comprises 14 residues. Sequenced by immunoSEQ multiplex PCR; TCRdb stores in-frame clones only, minus some. The sample lists about 110,000 clones, 90% occurring once. The source of the sample is a study of OX40 agonist ivuxolimab in advanced cancers. Study-level information: Every 2 weeks, ivuxolimab was infused into the patients intravenously at between 0.01 and 10 mg/kg. People who had prior anti-PD-1, anti-PD-L1 or anti-CTLA-4 therapy could take part, and about 37% had some.

Study results and caveats: At 0.1 to 3.0 mg/kg and by week 6, clonal expansion occurred in CD4+ and CD8+ blood T cells.

The input for sequencing was CD4+ or CD8+ T cells sorted from blood, taken in a trial of the OX40 agonist ivuxolimab. The rearrangement uses TRBV9 and TRBJ2-3; D remains unclear. The TCR was taken from an adult with an advanced solid tumor such as melanoma, head and neck, liver or kidney cancer. The CDR3 sequence: CASSPPGRTDTQYF. DNA for the CDR3: TGTGCCAGCAGCCCCCCTGGACGCACAGATACGCAGTATTTT.